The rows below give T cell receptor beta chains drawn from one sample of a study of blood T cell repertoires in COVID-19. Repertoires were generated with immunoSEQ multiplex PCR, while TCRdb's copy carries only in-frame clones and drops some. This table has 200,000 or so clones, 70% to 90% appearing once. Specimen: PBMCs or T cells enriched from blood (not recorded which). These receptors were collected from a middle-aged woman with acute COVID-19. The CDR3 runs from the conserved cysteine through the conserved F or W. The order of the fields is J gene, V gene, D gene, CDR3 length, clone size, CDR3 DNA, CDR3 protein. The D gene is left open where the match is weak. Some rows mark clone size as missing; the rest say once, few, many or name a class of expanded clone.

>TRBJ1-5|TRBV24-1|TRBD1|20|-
TGTGCCACCAGTGGCCTACCCGGGACAGGGGTTGGCGGAAGCAATCAGCCCCAGCATTTT
CATSGLPGTGVGGSNQPQHF
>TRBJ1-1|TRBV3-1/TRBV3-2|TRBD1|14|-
TGTGCCAGCAGCCGAAAACAGGGGTACACTGAAGCTTTCTTT
CASSRKQGYTEAFF
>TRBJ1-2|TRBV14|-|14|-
TGTGCCAGCAGCCAGGGGAGTTTTAACTATGGCTACACCTTC
CASSQGSFNYGYTF
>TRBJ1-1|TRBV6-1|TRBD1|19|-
TGTGCCAGCAGTGGACCCGTTGTTAAGGGGGCGACTTTGAACACTGAAGCTTTCTTT
CASSGPVVKGATLNTEAFF
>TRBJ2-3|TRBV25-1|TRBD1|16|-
TGTGCCAGCAGTGACAGGGGACAGGGGAGCACAGATACGCAGTATTTT
CASSDRGQGSTDTQYF
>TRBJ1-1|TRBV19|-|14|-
TGTGCCAGTAGTTTAATGACAGGGAACACTGAAGCTTTCTTT
CASSLMTGNTEAFF
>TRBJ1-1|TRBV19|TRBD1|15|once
TGTGCCAGTAGTACTACCGGACAGGGAAGGACTGAAGCTTTCTTT
CASSTTGQGRTEAFF
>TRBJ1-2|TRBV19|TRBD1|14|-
TGTGCCAGTAGGCCGGGACAGGGGACCTATGGCTACACCTTC
CASRPGQGTYGYTF
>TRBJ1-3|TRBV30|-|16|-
TGTGCCTGGAGTGCAGACAGGACCGTCTCTGGAAACACCATATATTTT
CAWSADRTVSGNTIYF
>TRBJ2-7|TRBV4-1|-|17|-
TGCGCCAGCAGCCAAGATAAAACCACCGCGGGTCCCTACGAGCAGTACTTC
CASSQDKTTAGPYEQYF
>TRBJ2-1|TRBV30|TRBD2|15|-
TGTGCCTGGAGTGTTCTAGCGGGACCATACAATGAGCAGTTCTTC
CAWSVLAGPYNEQFF
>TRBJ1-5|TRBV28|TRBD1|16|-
TGTGCCAGCAGTCCCACCTCAGGGGGCGCGTACCAGCCCCAGCATTTT
CASSPTSGGAYQPQHF
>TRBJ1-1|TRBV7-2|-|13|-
TGTGCCAGCAGCTTACGGTCTCAGGCTGAAGCTTTCTTT
CASSLRSQAEAFF
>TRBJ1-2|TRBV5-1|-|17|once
TGCGCCAGCAGCTTGAGAGGTTCCGGGACACCTAACTATGGCTACACCTTC
CASSLRGSGTPNYGYTF
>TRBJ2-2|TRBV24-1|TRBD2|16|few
TGTGCCACCAGTGGTGTCGAGCGGGGGAACACCGGGGAGCTGTTTTTT
CATSGVERGNTGELFF
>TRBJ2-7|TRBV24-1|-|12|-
TGTGCCACCAGTGAGTGGGGGCAGGAGCAGTACTTC
CATSEWGQEQYF
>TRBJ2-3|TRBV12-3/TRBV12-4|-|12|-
TGTGCCAGCAGTCTTAGCACAGATACGCAGTATTTT
CASSLSTDTQYF
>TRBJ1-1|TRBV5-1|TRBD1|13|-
TGCGCCAGCCGCTTACAGGGGGGCACTGAAGCTTTCTTT
CASRLQGGTEAFF
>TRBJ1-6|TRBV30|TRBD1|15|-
TGTGCCTGGACAAAACAGGGGCTTCCGAATTCACCCCTCCACTTT
CAWTKQGLPNSPLHF
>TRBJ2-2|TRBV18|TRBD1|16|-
TGTGCCAGCTCACCGGACAGGGGAAGGGACACCGGGGAGCTGTTTTTT
CASSPDRGRDTGELFF
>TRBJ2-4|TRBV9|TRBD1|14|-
TGTGCCAGCAGCGACGGACAGGCACCCAGCATTCAGTACTTC
CASSDGQAPSIQYF
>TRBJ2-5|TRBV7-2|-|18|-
TGTGCCAGCAGCTTAGCGCTCGGATGGGGGCAGGGGCAAGAGACCCAGTACTTC
CASSLALGWGQGQETQYF
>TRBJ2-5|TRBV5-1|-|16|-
TGCGCCAGCAGCTTGGCGCCGGGTTCCGGCCAAGAGACCCAGTACTTC
CASSLAPGSGQETQYF
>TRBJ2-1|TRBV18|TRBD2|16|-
TGTGCCAGCTCACCCGGACTAGCGGGGGTAGAAAATGAGCAGTTCTTC
CASSPGLAGVENEQFF
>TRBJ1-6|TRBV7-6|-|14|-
TGTGCCAGCAGCCATGGTCGGGGGGATTCACCCCTCCACTTT
CASSHGRGDSPLHF